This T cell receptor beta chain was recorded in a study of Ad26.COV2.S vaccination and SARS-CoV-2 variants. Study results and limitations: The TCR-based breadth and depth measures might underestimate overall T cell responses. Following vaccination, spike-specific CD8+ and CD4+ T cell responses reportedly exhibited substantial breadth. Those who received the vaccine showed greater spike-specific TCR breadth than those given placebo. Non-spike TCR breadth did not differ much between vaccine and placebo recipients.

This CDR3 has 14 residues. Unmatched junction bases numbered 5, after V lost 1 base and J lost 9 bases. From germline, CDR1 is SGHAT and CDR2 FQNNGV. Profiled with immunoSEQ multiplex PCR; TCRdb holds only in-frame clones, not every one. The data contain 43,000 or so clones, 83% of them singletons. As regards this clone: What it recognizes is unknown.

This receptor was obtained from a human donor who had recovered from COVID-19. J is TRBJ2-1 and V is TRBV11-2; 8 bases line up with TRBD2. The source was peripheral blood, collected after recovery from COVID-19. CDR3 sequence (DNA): TGTGCCAGCAGCTTAGCGGGAGGGGCTGGTGAGCAGTTCTTC. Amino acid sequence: CASSLAGGAGEQFF.